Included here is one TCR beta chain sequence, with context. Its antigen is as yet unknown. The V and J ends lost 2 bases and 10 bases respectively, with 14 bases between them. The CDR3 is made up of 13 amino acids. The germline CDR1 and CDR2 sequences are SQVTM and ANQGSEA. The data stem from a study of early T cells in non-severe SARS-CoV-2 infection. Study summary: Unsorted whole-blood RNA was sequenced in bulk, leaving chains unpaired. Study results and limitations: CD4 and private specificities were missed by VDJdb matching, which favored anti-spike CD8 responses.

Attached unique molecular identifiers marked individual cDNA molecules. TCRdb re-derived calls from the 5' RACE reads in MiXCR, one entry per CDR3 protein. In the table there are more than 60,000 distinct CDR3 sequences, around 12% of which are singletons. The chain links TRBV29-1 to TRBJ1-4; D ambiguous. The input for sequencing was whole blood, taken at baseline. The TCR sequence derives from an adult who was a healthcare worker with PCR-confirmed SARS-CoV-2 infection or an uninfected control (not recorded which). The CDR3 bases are TGCAGCGTTGAATCGATCCCGCTGAGAAAACTGTTTTTT. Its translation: CSVESIPLRKLFF.